The 2 T cell receptor beta chains reported below all come from one sample, sequenced in a study of T cells in women clearing cervical HPV infection. Sequenced by immunoSEQ multiplex PCR; TCRdb stores in-frame clones only, minus some. Here the sample table reports more than 25,000 clones. What was sequenced was blood buffy coat. Receptor source: a woman between 18 and 69 years old with a cervical HPV16 infection that either progressed to CIN3+ or cleared (not recorded which).

Worth noting for this clone: The DNA ends 3 residues before the CDR3 does, and the rest of the CDR3 is filled in from the germline J gene. This sequence joins TRBV7-2 and TRBJ1-5; D perhaps matches TRBD1 (6 bases). Per germline, CDR1 SGHTA and CDR2 FQGNSA. V gave up 2 bases and J gave up 4 bases, with 12 bases separating them. This CDR3 region has 15 residues. The part of the CDR3 DNA that was read is TGTGCCAGCAGCTTAAGGCGGACAGAGAATCAGCCC. Its translation is CASSLRRTENQP. The entire CDR3 is CASSLRRTENQPQHF.

About this clone itself: Sequencing ends 3 residues short of the CDR3 end; the germline J gene provides the rest. The chain couples TRBV7-2 to TRBJ1-2; 7 positions agree with TRBD1. From germline, CDR1 is SGHTA and CDR2 FQGNSA. This CDR3 region has 15 residues. CDR3 bases read: TGTGCCAGCAGCTTAGTAGCTAGCGGGACAGATACC. This translates into CASSLVASGTDT. The whole CDR3 protein is CASSLVASGTDTYTF.